The rows below give T cell receptor beta chains drawn from one sample of a study of identical twins. TCRdb called the 5' RACE reads again in MiXCR, with one record for every CDR3 protein. The sample consists of about 290,000 distinct CDR3 sequences, 9.5% of them appearing once. These data also formed part of another study, on yellow fever vaccine responses in identical twins.

The material sequenced was CD8+ T cells sorted from blood. Receptors were obtained from a woman between 18 and 29 years old in good health. Both conserved end residues are part of each CDR3. The D gene is left open where the match is weak. Size is omitted from some rows. Given values are once, few, many or a class for expanded clones.

d_call	clone_size	v_call	j_call	cdr3_nt	cdr3_aa
TRBD1	.	TRBV20-1	TRBJ2-2	TGCAGTGCTAGAGGCCCCGGGACAGGGAACACCGGGGAGCTGTTTTTT	CSARGPGTGNTGELFF
.	.	TRBV12-3/TRBV12-4	TRBJ2-5	TGTGCCAGCAGGGCCGGATGGGCCGGAAGAGAGACCCAGTACTTC	CASRAGWAGRETQYF
.	many	TRBV20-1	TRBJ2-5	TGCAGTGCTATGAGGGAGACCCAGTACTTC	CSAMRETQYF
.	many	TRBV27	TRBJ1-5	TGTGCCAGCAGTTTAACTCTGGCAAATGGGCAGCCCCAGCATTTT	CASSLTLANGQPQHF
.	many	TRBV4-2	TRBJ1-1	TGTGCCAGCAGCCATACACCAGGGGAGAACACTGAAGCTTTCTTT	CASSHTPGENTEAFF
.	.	TRBV24-1	TRBJ2-5	TGTGCCACCGCGGACAACCAAGAGACCCAGTACTTC	CATADNQETQYF
TRBD1	.	TRBV19	TRBJ2-1	TGTGCCAGTAGCCTTTGGACAGGGGACAATGAGCAGTTCTTC	CASSLWTGDNEQFF
TRBD2	many	TRBV4-3	TRBJ2-5	TGCGCCAGCAGTCCCGGGACTAGTGGTGAGACCCAGTACTTC	CASSPGTSGETQYF
.	few	TRBV7-8	TRBJ2-3	TGTGCCAGCAGCGACGGACTAAAAGTGCCGCAGTATTTT	CASSDGLKVPQYF
TRBD1	.	TRBV27	TRBJ2-5	TGTGCCAGCAGTCACAAAAACAGGGGAGAGACCCAGTACTTC	CASSHKNRGETQYF